One and the same sample provided the 2 T cell receptor beta chains below, sequenced in a study of human T cells and chemical hapten exposure. The time point denotes: patch test 1, 2 weeks after DPC sensitization. Treatment described: therapeutic diphenylcyclopropenone sensitization with weekly scalp DPC. From the RACE reads, TCRdb called clonotypes with MiXCR, one entry per CDR3 protein. The sample carries approximately 400,000 distinct CDR3 sequences, approximately 5% recorded once. Here the sequenced sample was whole blood, taken in connection with sensitization to the hapten diphenylcyclopropenone (DPC). The receptors derive from a woman aged 50 to 60 with alopecia areata. Some clones in this sample may be carry-over from other donors' samples.

The V and J genes are TRBV2 and TRBJ1-1, with D unclear. Germline CDR1 and CDR2: SNHLY and FYNNEI. There are 12 residues in the CDR3. V lost 7 bases to trimming and J lost 1 base, with 7 bases between them. In DNA form, the CDR3 reads TGTGCCAGCATAGAGGAGAACACTGAAGCTTTCTTT. Protein sequence: CASIEENTEAFF.

This clonotype has only a few counts. The V gene is TRBV7-8, the J gene TRBJ2-1, with 8 bases lining up with TRBD2. The CDR3 is made up of 17 amino acids. The trim removed 8 bases at V and 3 bases at J, leaving 15 bases unmatched. Germline V gene data show CDR1 as SGHVS and CDR2 as FQNEAQ. CDR3 nucleotides: TGTGCCAGCGACCGGGGCGGGAGGTCAAACTTCTACAATGAGCAGTTCTTC. It translates to CASDRGGRSNFYNEQFF.